This entry describes one TCR beta chain. All patients were treatment-naive before thyroid surgery. Original processing methods: Clinicopathological groups differed in CDR3, with these differences serving to build a distant-metastasis classifier for papillary thyroid cancer. TCRdb re-called clones from the PCR reads using MiXCR. These V and J calls rely on TCRdb rather than the paper's analysis. The data hold about 15,000 clones, with about 24% observed a single time. V dropped 4 bases and J dropped 4 bases, with 12 bases sitting between them. This CDR3 is 14 amino acids long. In germline, CDR1 is SNHLY, CDR2 FYNNEI. The data belong to a study of metastatic and nonmetastatic thyroid tumors.

Sequencing used adjacent normal tissue. The receptor was derived from a female donor with papillary thyroid cancer or a benign thyroid nodule (not recorded which). Some clones in this sample may be carry-over from other donors' samples. The rearrangement uses TRBV2 and TRBJ2-3; D is unclear. The CDR3 bases are TGTGCCAGCAGTGTAGCTATGCCCGCAGATACGCAGTATTTT. Its protein product is CASSVAMPADTQYF. The whole variable domain, filled in from reference TRBV2 and TRBJ2-3, reads EPEVTQTPSHQVTQMGQEVILRCVPISNHLYFYWYRQILGQKVEFLVSFYNNEISEKSEIFDDQFSVERPDGSNFTLKIRSTKLEDSAMYFCASSVAMPADTQYFGPGTRLTVL.